This TCR beta chain comes out of a study of cytomegalovirus exposure and HLA in healthy donors. Trimming took off 0 bases at V and 4 bases at J, with 7 bases between the two ends. Germline loops: CDR1 LNHDA, CDR2 SQIVND (reference sequence). There are 14 residues in the CDR3. The primer mix had 60 Vbeta and 13 Jbeta primers. Clones were read by immunoSEQ multiplex PCR, and TCRdb kept only the in-frame ones, dropping some. Of about 190,000 clones in the sample, about 90% were seen once. The chain is built from TRBV19 and TRBJ2-1; weak D call: TRBD1 (6 bases). The sequenced material came from PBMCs. The clonotype originates from a man aged 25 to 40 in good health and CMV-seronegative. The CDR3 region is CASSIEQGYNEQFF. CDR3 DNA: TGTGCCAGTAGTATAGAACAGGGTTACAATGAGCAGTTCTTC.